This T cell receptor (beta chain) was recovered during a study of blood T cell repertoires in COVID-19. Background on the study: COVID-19 samples from acute and convalescent phases originated in the United States, Italy and Spain. PBMCs, B-cell-depleted T cells, or T cells provided the cDNA or gDNA that made up the material.

Sequencing used immunoSEQ multiplex PCR; TCRdb keeps in-frame clones, though not all of them. The data contain a few hundred thousand clones, around 82% of them singletons. This CDR3 is built from 15 residues. Germline lookup yields CDR1 SGDLS and CDR2 YYNGEE. Trimming stripped 2 bases from V and 0 bases from J, with 9 bases between. Individuals aged about 18 to 89 years were recruited from some 26 US areas. Two negative PCRs, clearance, or symptom resolution characterized the recovered Cohort 3 donors. The source of this sequence is a middle-aged man who had recovered from COVID-19. V gene TRBV9 combines with J gene TRBJ1-5, with D maybe TRBD1 (6 bases). Input material: PBMCs or T cells enriched from blood (not recorded which). CDR3 in amino acids: CASSVSGDSNQPQHF. The CDR3 DNA follows: TGTGCCAGCAGCGTTTCAGGGGATAGCAATCAGCCCCAGCATTTT. The full variable domain, with the rest looked up from reference TRBV9 and TRBJ1-5, is DSGVTQTPKHLITATGQRVTLRCSPRSGDLSVYWYQQSLDQGLQFLIQYYNGEERAKGNILERFSAQQFPDLHSELNLSSLELGDSALYFCASSVSGDSNQPQHFGDGTRLSIL.